This TCR beta chain appears in the sequencing data of a study of PD-1 blockade in mismatch repair-deficient tumors. Study-wide results and caveats: Rapid post-treatment expansion, then contraction, generally preceding radiologic response, marked tumor-resident clones.

Note on this clone: The antigen is unknown.

All patients were mismatch repair deficient, assessed by either PCR or immunohistochemistry. TCRs were sequenced from a few patients responding to pembrolizumab. TCRdb's copy holds only in-frame clones and misses some; the assay was immunoSEQ multiplex PCR. The data show about 34,000 clones, around 80% seen once. Germline V gene sequence: CDR1 SGHTA, CDR2 FQGTGA. The V and J ends lost 3 bases and 6 bases, in that order; junction bases with no gene match: 8. The CDR3 has 16 residues. This TCR derives from an adult with mismatch repair-deficient cancer. The gene calls are TRBV7-3 and TRBJ2-2; 9 nucleotides match TRBD2. Source: PBMCs, taken roughly 6 weeks after starting pembrolizumab. CDR3 residues: CASSFGPSGTPGELFF. In DNA form, the CDR3 reads TGTGCCAGCAGCTTCGGCCCTAGCGGGACCCCCGGGGAGCTGTTTTTT.